The sequence of this T cell receptor beta chain was determined in a study of blood T cell repertoires in COVID-19. Trimming removed 5 bases at V and 8 bases at J, with 24 bases between. The CDR3 totals 17 residues. From germline, CDR1 is KGHSH and CDR2 LQKENI. Some clones are missing from TCRdb's copy, which holds only in-frame ones; the method was immunoSEQ multiplex PCR. Of 150,000 to 200,000 clones detected, approximately 82% appear once; the ten largest clones hold around 7%. Sequencing input: peripheral blood. This chain uses TRBV18 with TRBJ1-4; perhaps TRBD1 as D (6 bases). The TCR comes from a woman between 35 and 50 years old with COVID-19, enrolled during active disease. CDR3 region: CASSDTGISSGVEKLFF. The CDR3 region has the DNA TGTGCCAGCTCAGATACAGGGATTTCGAGTGGAGTCGAAAAACTGTTTTTT.